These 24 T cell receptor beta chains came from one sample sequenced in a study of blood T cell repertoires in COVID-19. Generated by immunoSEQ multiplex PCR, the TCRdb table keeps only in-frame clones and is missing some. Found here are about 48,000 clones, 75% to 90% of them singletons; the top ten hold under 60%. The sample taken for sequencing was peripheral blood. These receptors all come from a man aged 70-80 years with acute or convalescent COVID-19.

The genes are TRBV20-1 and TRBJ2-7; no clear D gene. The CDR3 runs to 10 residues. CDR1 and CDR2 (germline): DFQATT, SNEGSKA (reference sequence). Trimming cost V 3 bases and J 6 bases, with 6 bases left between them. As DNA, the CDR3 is TGCAGTGCTAGTATTCGCGAGCAGTACTTC. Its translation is CSASIREQYF.

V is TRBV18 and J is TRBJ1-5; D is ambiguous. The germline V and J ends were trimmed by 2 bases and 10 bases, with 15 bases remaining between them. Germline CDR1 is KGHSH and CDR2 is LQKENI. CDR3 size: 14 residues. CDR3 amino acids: CASSPTRGGLPQHF. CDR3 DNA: TGTGCCAGCTCACCAACTCGTGGCGGTTTACCCCAGCATTTT.

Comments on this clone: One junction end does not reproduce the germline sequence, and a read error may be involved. For the CDR3, the DNA is TGTGCCAGCAGCTTAGGAACCAGGGTCGCCTTC. Translating it yields CASSLGTRVAF. The chain employs TRBV11-2 and TRBJ1-2; D perhaps matches TRBD1 (5 bases). CDR3 length: 11 amino acids. Germline CDR1 SGHAT, CDR2 FQNNGV.

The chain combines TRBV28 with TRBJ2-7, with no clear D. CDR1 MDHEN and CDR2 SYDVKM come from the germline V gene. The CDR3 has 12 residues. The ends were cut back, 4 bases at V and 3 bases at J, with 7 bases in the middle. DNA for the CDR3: TGTGCCAGCAGTTCCAGTAACTACGAGCAGTACTTC. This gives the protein CASSSSNYEQYF.

The CDR3 sequence is CASSHPTGELAKNIQYF. The CDR3 nucleotides are TGCGCCAGCAGCCACCCTACGGGGGAGTTGGCCAAAAACATTCAGTACTTC. The V gene is TRBV4-1, the J gene TRBJ2-4; D perhaps matches TRBD2 (6 bases). V dropped 3 bases and J dropped 1 base, with 16 bases sitting between them. The CDR3 covers 17 residues. Germline V gene data show CDR1 as MGHRA and CDR2 as YSYEKL.

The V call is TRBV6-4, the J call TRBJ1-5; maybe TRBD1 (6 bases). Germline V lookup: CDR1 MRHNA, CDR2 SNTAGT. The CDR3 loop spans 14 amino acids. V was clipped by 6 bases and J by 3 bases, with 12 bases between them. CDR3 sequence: CASSTGWLNQPQHF. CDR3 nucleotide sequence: TGTGCCAGCAGCACAGGGTGGCTCAATCAGCCCCAGCATTTT.

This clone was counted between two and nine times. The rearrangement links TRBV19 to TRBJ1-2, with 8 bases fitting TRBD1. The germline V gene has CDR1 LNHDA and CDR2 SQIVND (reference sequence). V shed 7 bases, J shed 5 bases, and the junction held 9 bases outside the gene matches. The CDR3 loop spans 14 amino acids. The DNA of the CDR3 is TGTGCCAGTATGAGGCAGGGGGCGAGATATGGCTACACCTTC. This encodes CASMRQGARYGYTF.

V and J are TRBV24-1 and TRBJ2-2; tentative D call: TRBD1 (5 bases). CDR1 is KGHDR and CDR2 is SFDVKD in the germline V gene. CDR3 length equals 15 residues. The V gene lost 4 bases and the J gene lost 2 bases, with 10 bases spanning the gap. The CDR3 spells CATSEAGANTGELFF. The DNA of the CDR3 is TGTGCCACCAGTGAGGCTGGGGCCAACACCGGGGAGCTGTTTTTT.

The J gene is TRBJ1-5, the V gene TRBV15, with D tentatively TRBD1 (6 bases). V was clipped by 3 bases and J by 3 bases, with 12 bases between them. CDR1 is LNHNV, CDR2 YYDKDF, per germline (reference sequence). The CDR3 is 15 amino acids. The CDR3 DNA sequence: TGTGCCACCAGCAGCGGACAGCCTTACAATCAGCCCCAGCATTTT. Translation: CATSSGQPYNQPQHF.

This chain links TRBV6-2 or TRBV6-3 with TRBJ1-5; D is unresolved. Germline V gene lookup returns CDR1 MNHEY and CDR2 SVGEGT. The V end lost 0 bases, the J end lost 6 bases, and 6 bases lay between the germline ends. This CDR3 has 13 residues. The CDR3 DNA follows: TGTGCCAGCAGTTACTCTCCCAGTCAGCCCCAGCATTTT. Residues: CASSYSPSQPQHF.

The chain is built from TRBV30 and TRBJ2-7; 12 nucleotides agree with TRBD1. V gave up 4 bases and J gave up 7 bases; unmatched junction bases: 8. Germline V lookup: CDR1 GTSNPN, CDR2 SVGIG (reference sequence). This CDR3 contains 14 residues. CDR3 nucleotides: TGTGCCTGGAACAGGGACAGGGGGCTTCGGGAGCAGTACTTC. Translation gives CAWNRDRGLREQYF.

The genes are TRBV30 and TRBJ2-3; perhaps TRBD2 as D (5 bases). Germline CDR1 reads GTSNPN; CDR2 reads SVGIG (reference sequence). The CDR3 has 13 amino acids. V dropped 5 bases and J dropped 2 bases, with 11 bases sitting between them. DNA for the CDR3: TGTGCCTGGGGGCGGGTCTACACAGATACGCAGTATTTT. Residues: CAWGRVYTDTQYF.

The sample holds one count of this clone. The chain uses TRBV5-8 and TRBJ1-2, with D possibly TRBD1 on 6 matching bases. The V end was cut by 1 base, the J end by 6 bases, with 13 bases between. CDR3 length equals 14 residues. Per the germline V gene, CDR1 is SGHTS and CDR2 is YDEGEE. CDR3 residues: CASSLFTRGHGYTF. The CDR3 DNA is TGTGCCAGCAGCTTGTTCACCAGGGGCCATGGCTACACCTTC.

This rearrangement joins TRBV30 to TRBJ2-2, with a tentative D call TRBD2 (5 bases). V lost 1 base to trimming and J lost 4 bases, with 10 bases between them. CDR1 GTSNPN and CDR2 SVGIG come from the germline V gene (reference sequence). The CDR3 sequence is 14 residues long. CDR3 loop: CAWSAGSPTGELFF. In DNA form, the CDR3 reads TGTGCCTGGAGTGCGGGGTCCCCCACCGGGGAGCTGTTTTTT.

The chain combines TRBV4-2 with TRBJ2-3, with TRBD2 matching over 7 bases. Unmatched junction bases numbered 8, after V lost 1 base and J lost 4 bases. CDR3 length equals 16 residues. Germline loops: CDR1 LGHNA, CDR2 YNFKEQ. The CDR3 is CASSQGASGFPDTQYF. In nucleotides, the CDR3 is TGTGCCAGCAGCCAAGGGGCTAGCGGATTCCCAGATACGCAGTATTTT.

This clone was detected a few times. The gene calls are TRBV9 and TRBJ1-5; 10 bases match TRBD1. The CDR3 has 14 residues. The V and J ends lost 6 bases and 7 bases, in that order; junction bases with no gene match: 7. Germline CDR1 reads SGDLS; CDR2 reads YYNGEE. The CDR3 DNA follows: TGTGCCAGCACCAAGGACAGGGGGTACCAGCCCCAGCATTTT. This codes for CASTKDRGYQPQHF. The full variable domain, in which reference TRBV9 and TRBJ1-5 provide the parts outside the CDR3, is DSGVTQTPKHLITATGQRVTLRCSPRSGDLSVYWYQQSLDQGLQFLIQYYNGEERAKGNILERFSAQQFPDLHSELNLSSLELGDSALYFCASTKDRGYQPQHFGDGTRLSIL.

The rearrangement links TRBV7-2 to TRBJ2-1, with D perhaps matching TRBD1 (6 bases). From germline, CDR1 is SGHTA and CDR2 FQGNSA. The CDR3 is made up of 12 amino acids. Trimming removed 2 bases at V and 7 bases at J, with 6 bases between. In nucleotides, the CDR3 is TGTGCCAGCAGCTTAAGGGGGAATGAGCAGTTCTTC. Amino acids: CASSLRGNEQFF.

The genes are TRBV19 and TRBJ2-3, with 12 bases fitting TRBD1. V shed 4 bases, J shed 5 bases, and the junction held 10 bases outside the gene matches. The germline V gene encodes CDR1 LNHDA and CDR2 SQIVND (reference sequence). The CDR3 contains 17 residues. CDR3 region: CASSRGTGTGGEDTQYF. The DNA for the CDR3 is TGTGCCAGTAGTAGGGGGACCGGGACAGGGGGCGAAGATACGCAGTATTTT.

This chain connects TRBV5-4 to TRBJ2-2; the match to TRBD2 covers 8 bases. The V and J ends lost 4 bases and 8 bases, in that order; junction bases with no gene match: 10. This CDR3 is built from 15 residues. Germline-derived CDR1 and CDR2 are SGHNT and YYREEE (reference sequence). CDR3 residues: CASSPPYERGGELFF. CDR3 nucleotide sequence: TGTGCCAGCAGCCCACCGTATGAGCGGGGGGGGGAGCTGTTTTTT.

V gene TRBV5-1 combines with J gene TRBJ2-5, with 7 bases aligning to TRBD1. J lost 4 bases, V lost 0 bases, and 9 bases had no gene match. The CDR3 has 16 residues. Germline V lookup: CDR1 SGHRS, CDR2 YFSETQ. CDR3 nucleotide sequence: TGCGCCAGCAGCTTGGGTTCCGGGACAGCAACAGAGACCCAGTACTTC. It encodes CASSLGSGTATETQYF.

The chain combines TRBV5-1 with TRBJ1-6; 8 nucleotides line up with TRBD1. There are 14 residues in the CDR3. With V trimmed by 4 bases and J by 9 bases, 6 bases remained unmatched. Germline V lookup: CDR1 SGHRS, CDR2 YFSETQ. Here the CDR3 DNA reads TGCGCCAGCAGCCCGGACAGGGTGAGTTCACCCCTCCACTTT. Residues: CASSPDRVSSPLHF.

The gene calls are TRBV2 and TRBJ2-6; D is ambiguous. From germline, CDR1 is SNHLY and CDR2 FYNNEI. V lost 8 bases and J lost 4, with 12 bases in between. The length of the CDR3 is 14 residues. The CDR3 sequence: CASLQDAGANVLTF. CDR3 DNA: TGTGCCAGCCTTCAGGATGCGGGGGCCAACGTCCTGACTTTC.

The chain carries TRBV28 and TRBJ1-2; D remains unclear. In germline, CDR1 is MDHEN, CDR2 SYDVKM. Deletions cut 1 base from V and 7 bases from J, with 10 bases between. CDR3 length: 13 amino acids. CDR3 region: CASSLSRAGGYTF. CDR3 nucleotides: TGTGCCAGCAGTTTATCGCGGGCGGGTGGCTACACCTTC.

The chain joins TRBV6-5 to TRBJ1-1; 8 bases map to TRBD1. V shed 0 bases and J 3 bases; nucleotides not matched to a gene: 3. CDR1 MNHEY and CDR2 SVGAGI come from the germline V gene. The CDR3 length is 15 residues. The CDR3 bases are TGTGCCAGCAGTTACTCAGGACAGGGTGACACTGAAGCTTTCTTT. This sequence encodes CASSYSGQGDTEAFF.